A single sample is the source of the 18 T cell receptor beta chains below, sequenced in a study of Tregs in tolerant kidney transplant recipients (dated by TCRdb to about 2019). The method behind the library was the immunoSEQ multiplex PCR assay. TCRdb provides this immuneACCESS table in a form limited to in-frame rearrangements. Some clones are lacking; in checked studies, under half of them reflect an unresolved V gene, and why the rest are absent is not known. Recorded for this sample are about 120,000 clones; roughly 92% of them occurred a single time. The ten biggest clones cover more than 0.45% of the sample. The specimen sequenced was CD4+ T cells from blood. The receptors derive from a human donor in good health.

The chain links TRBV9 to TRBJ1-4, with 11 bases fitting TRBD1. This CDR3 has 19 residues. Looked up from germline, CDR1 is SGDLS and CDR2 is YYNGEE. J gave up 0 bases and V 1 base, and 8 bases lay outside the gene matches. CDR3: CASSVRTGGDPSTNEKLFF. As DNA, the CDR3 is TGTGCCAGCAGCGTAAGGACAGGGGGCGACCCATCAACTAATGAAAAACTGTTTTTT.

The chain has TRBV18 and TRBJ2-1; tentative D call: TRBD1 (5 bases). The V end was cut by 6 bases, the J end by 4 bases, with 10 bases between. CDR1 KGHSH and CDR2 LQKENI come from the germline V gene. The CDR3 has 13 amino acids. The CDR3 protein is CASSMDTYNEQFF. Written as DNA, the CDR3 is TGTGCCAGCTCTATGGACACTTACAATGAGCAGTTCTTC.

The CDR3 bases are TGTGCCAGCAGTTATGGGGGTGCCCAAGAGACCCAGTACTTC. As protein: CASSYGGAQETQYF. V usage is TRBV7-9 and J usage is TRBJ2-5; D may match TRBD1 or TRBD2 (5 bases each). Per germline, CDR1 SEHNR and CDR2 FQNEAQ (reference sequence). The V end was cut by 6 bases, the J end by 1 base, with 12 bases between. The CDR3 is made up of 14 amino acids.

This clone was recorded a few times. This chain connects TRBV2 to TRBJ2-5; 8 nucleotides align to TRBD2. V lost 0 bases and J lost 4; bases outside the gene matches: 4. This CDR3 has 15 amino acids. The germline V gene has CDR1 SNHLY and CDR2 FYNNEI. The CDR3 coding sequence is TGTGCCAGCAGTGAAGCGCGGGGGGAGCGAGAGACCCAGTACTTC. Translation gives CASSEARGERETQYF.

The J gene is TRBJ2-3, the V gene TRBV18; 12 nucleotides line up with TRBD2. Germline values: CDR1 KGHSH, CDR2 LQKENI. Germline trimming cut 6 bases from V and 1 base from J; bases unmatched to any gene: 5. CDR3 size: 16 residues. The CDR3 region has the DNA TGTGCCAGCTCTCTTTGGACTAGCGGGGGCACAGATACGCAGTATTTT. Translation: CASSLWTSGGTDTQYF.

This clone has a single count. This chain connects TRBV18 to TRBJ2-6; 7 positions match TRBD1. This CDR3 has 16 amino acids. Germline-derived CDR1 and CDR2 are KGHSH and LQKENI. V shed 8 bases and J 0 bases; nucleotides not matched to a gene: 7. DNA for the CDR3: TGTGCCAGCACCGGACAGGTGTTCTCTGGGGCCAACGTCCTGACTTTC. Protein product: CASTGQVFSGANVLTF.

This sequence joins TRBV4-1 and TRBJ1-6, with a weak D call TRBD1 (6 bases). V was pared by 3 bases and J by 11 bases, with 20 bases between. The germline V gene encodes CDR1 MGHRA and CDR2 YSYEKL. There are 16 residues in the CDR3. CDR3 protein: CASSHLLGGRGAPLHF. The CDR3 DNA follows: TGCGCCAGCAGCCACCTCCTGGGTGGCAGGGGAGCACCCCTCCACTTT.

This rearrangement joins TRBV19 to TRBJ1-1; D gene ambiguous. Germline V gene data show CDR1 as LNHDA and CDR2 as SQIVND (reference sequence). The CDR3 sequence is 16 residues long. V was clipped by 3 bases and J by 0 bases, with 14 bases between them. The CDR3 region is CASSIREPQLNTEAFF. The CDR3 nucleotides read TGTGCCAGTAGTATCCGCGAGCCTCAACTGAACACTGAAGCTTTCTTT.

V usage is TRBV7-2 and J usage is TRBJ1-2; possible D gene TRBD1, 5 bases. Trimming took off 0 bases at V and 0 bases at J, with 11 bases between the two ends. The germline CDR1 and CDR2 sequences are SGHTA and FQGNSA. The CDR3 consists of 16 residues. Written as DNA, the CDR3 is TGTGCCAGCAGCTTAGCGCGTACAGGAGCTAACTATGGCTACACCTTC. The encoded protein is CASSLARTGANYGYTF.

The chain has TRBV19 and TRBJ2-7; D unclear. Germline V gene sequence: CDR1 LNHDA, CDR2 SQIVND (reference sequence). The germline V and J ends were trimmed by 0 bases and 2 bases, with 11 bases remaining between them. The CDR3 extends over 15 amino acids. In nucleotides, the CDR3 is TGTGCCAGTAGTATAGATCTTAGGAGCGCCTACGAGCAGTACTTC. Translating it yields CASSIDLRSAYEQYF.

Written as DNA, the CDR3 is TGCGCCAGCAGTTTCGACCGGGGCGGGGAGCTGTTTTTT. Amino acids: CASSFDRGGELFF. This chain connects TRBV5-1 to TRBJ2-2, with a possible D match to TRBD2 (5 bases). Germline-derived CDR1 and CDR2 are SGHRS and YFSETQ. The CDR3 spans 13 residues. V shed 5 bases and J shed 7 bases, with 12 bases lying between them.

The chain uses TRBV11-2 and TRBJ2-3; TRBD2 agrees at 9 bases. Germline lookup yields CDR1 SGHAT and CDR2 FQNNGV. With V trimmed by 5 bases and J by 1 base, 7 bases remained unmatched. The CDR3 has 16 amino acids. Written as DNA, the CDR3 is TGTGCCAGCAGCCACCCCACTAGCGGGCGCACAGATACGCAGTATTTT. It yields the protein CASSHPTSGRTDTQYF.

The chain employs TRBV7-3 and TRBJ1-2, with TRBD1 matching 8 bases. Germline V gene sequence: CDR1 SGHTA, CDR2 FQGTGA. V lost 2 bases to trimming and J lost 1 base; unmatched junction nucleotides: 3. The CDR3 length is 15 residues. CDR3 sequence: CASSLSGQVNYGYTF. CDR3 DNA sequence: TGTGCCAGCAGCTTATCGGGACAGGTTAACTATGGCTACACCTTC.

The chain combines TRBV11-3 with TRBJ2-5; TRBD1 matches at 9 bases. Per germline, CDR1 SGHNT and CDR2 YENEEA. The ends lost 4 bases at V and 5 bases at J; junction bases unmatched: 2. The CDR3 spans 13 residues. The chain's CDR3 is CASSSDRGETQYF. The CDR3 DNA follows: TGTGCCAGCAGCTCGGACAGGGGTGAGACCCAGTACTTC. The full variable domain, completed using reference TRBV11-3 and TRBJ2-5, is EAGVVQSPRYKIIEKKQPVAFWCNPISGHNTLYWYLQNLGQGPELLIRYENEEAVDDSQLPKDRFSAERLKGVDSTLKIQPAELGDSAVYLCASSSDRGETQYFGPGTRLLVL.

This clone occurred once. The CDR3 DNA reads TGCGCCAGCAAGAACCTGGGCAGCGCCTCAGAGCAGTTCTTC. This gives the protein CASKNLGSASEQFF. The chain joins TRBV10-2 to TRBJ2-1, with D hard to call. Looked up from germline, CDR1 is WSHSY and CDR2 is SAAADI. Trimming took off 7 bases at V and 10 bases at J, with 20 bases between the two ends. This CDR3 spans 14 amino acids.

The J gene is TRBJ1-5, the V gene TRBV12-5; 8 bases fit TRBD1. Looked up from germline, CDR1 is LGHNT and CDR2 is FRNRAP. V trimming: 0 bases; J trimming: 2 bases; junction bases outside the gene matches: 3. CDR3 size: 16 residues. This CDR3 is CASGLVLDRGNQPQHF. CDR3 bases: TGTGCTAGTGGTTTGGTTCTGGACAGGGGCAATCAGCCCCAGCATTTT.

V and J are TRBV6-6 and TRBJ1-2; 7 bases are a match to TRBD1. Trimming cost V 5 bases and J 10 bases; bases outside gene matches: 4. Per the germline V gene, CDR1 is MNHNY and CDR2 is SVGAGI (reference sequence). This CDR3 contains 11 residues. CDR3 region: CASSTTGNYTF. In nucleotides, the CDR3 is TGTGCCAGCAGTACGACAGGGAACTACACCTTC.

This sequence joins TRBV15 and TRBJ1-3; the D gene is possibly TRBD1 (5 bases). The V gene's germline CDR1 is LNHNV and CDR2 YYDKDF (reference sequence). This CDR3 contains 15 residues. Trimming stripped 0 bases from V and 4 bases from J, with 10 bases between. The CDR3 coding sequence is TGTGCCACCAGCAGAGAGGGCAGGGCGGGAAACACCATATATTTT. Protein sequence: CATSREGRAGNTIYF.